This T cell receptor (beta chain) was profiled in a study of OX40 agonist ivuxolimab in advanced cancers. TCRdb's copy holds only in-frame clones and misses some; the assay was immunoSEQ multiplex PCR. Among under 85,000 clones listed, 85% were seen once. V lost 5 bases, J lost 3 bases, and 11 bases lay in between. In germline, CDR1 is SEHNR, CDR2 FQNEAQ (reference sequence). The CDR3 length is 14 residues. The sequencing used CD4+ or CD8+ T cells sorted from blood, collected in a trial of the OX40 agonist ivuxolimab. The clonotype originates from an adult with an advanced solid tumor such as melanoma, head and neck, liver or kidney cancer. The rearrangement links TRBV7-9 to TRBJ1-5, with D hard to call. The DNA for the CDR3 is TGTGCCAGCAGCCCCGAGGCGGTCAATCAGCCCCAGCATTTT. Protein: CASSPEAVNQPQHF.